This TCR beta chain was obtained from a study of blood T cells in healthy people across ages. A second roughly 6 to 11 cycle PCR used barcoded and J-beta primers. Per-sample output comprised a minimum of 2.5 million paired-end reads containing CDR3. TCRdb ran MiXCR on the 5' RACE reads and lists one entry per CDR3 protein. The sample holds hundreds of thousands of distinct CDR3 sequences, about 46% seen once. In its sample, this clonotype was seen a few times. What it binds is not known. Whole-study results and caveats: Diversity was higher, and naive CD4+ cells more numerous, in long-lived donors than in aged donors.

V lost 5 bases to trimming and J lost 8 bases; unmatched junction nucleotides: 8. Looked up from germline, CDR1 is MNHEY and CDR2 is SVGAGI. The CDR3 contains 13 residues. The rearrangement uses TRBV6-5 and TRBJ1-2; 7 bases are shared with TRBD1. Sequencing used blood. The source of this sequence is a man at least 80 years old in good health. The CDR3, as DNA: TGTGCCAGCAGTCCCGACAGGGAGGGAGGCTACACCTTC. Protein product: CASSPDREGGYTF.